One sample yielded the 14 T cell receptor beta chains listed below, sequenced in a study of blood T cells in healthy people across ages. Primers used in a second PCR of roughly 7 to 12 cycles were a sample-barcoded 5' primer and a J-beta primer mix. A single record per CDR3 protein comes from TCRdb applying MiXCR to the 5' RACE reads. In the table there are about 1,500,000 distinct CDR3 sequences, about 28% of which are singletons. Sequences were obtained from blood. Receptors originate from a woman younger than 45 in good health.

This chain joins TRBV30 and TRBJ2-7; no reliable D call. The DNA end is more similar to TRBJ2-5, so the J call may be wrong. The CDR3 covers 12 residues. CDR1 and CDR2 from the germline V gene are GTSNPN and SVGIG (reference sequence). As DNA, the CDR3 is TGTGCCTGGAGTCCGGTAAGGGAGACCCAGTACTTC. Encoded protein: CAWSPVRETQYF.

The chain carries TRBV5-1 and TRBJ2-3, with 9 bases lining up with TRBD2. In germline, CDR1 is SGHRS, CDR2 YFSETQ. The CDR3 spans 13 residues. The V gene end was trimmed by 7 bases and the J gene end by 8 bases; junction bases not matched to a gene: 8. CDR3 residues: CASADVSGSTQYF. For the CDR3, the DNA is TGCGCCAGCGCCGATGTTAGCGGGAGTACGCAGTATTTT.

This clonotype has just a few counts. This chain uses TRBV20-1 with TRBJ2-5; 9 bases are a match to TRBD2. The J call may be mistaken, given a closer DNA end match to TRBJ2-7. The CDR3 is made up of 14 amino acids. Germline V gene sequence: CDR1 DFQATT, CDR2 SNEGSKA (reference sequence). This chain's CDR3 is CSATLRRGGFEQYF. The CDR3, as DNA: TGCAGTGCCACACTAAGGCGGGGGGGCTTCGAGCAGTACTTC.

This clonotype was seen a single time. A much larger clone differs from this one at a single base, so this may be a read error. The chain is built from TRBV15 and TRBJ2-1; D uncertain. Germline-derived CDR1 and CDR2 are LNHNV and YYDKDF (reference sequence). The CDR3 sequence is 12 residues long. The CDR3 spells CATSRDQSEQVF. The CDR3 nucleotides read TGTGCCACCAGCAGAGATCAGAGTGAGCAGGTCTTC. The full variable domain, with the rest looked up from reference TRBV15 and TRBJ2-1, is DAMVIQNPRYQVTQFGKPVTLSCSQTLNHNVMYWYQQKSSQAPKLLFHYYDKDFNNEADTPDNFQSRRPNTSFCFLDIRSPGLGDTAMYLCATSRDQSEQVFGPGTRLTVL.

The chain has TRBV7-2 and TRBJ2-3; TRBD2 matches 8 bases. CDR1 and CDR2 from the germline V gene are SGHTA and FQGNSA. The length of the CDR3 is 15 residues. The trim removed 6 bases at V and 9 bases at J, leaving 14 bases unmatched. This CDR3 is CASRRGLGQIGTQYF. The CDR3 bases are TGTGCCAGCAGGCGGGGACTAGGCCAGATAGGCACGCAGTATTTT.

CDR3 in amino acids: CASSFQAGGQGWDGYTF. CDR3 DNA: TGCGCCAGCAGCTTTCAAGCCGGTGGACAGGGCTGGGATGGCTACACCTTC. The chain recombines TRBV5-1 with TRBJ1-2; TRBD1 matches at 8 bases. After removal of 2 bases from V and 6 bases from J, the junction contained 15 bases not matched to a gene. This CDR3 is built from 17 residues. Germline assignment: CDR1 SGHRS and CDR2 YFSETQ.

This rearrangement joins TRBV14 to TRBJ2-7; D remains unclear. The ends were cut back, 0 bases at V and 3 bases at J, with 15 bases in the middle. Germline-derived CDR1 and CDR2 are SGHDN and FVKESK. The CDR3 runs to 16 residues. CDR3 sequence: CASSQDGGSSYYEQYV. CDR3 nucleotides: TGTGCCAGCAGCCAAGATGGCGGCAGCAGTTACTACGAGCAGTACGTC.

V usage is TRBV2 and J usage is TRBJ1-5; the D is unclear. This CDR3 comprises 15 residues. Trimming pared 5 bases from V and 0 bases from J, leaving 11 bases between. CDR1 and CDR2 (germline): SNHLY, FYNNEI. The chain's CDR3 is CASSRPETSNQPQHF. CDR3 DNA sequence: TGTGCCAGCAGTCGACCCGAGACTAGCAATCAGCCCCAGCATTTT.

This clonotype appeared a single time. The CDR3 coding sequence is TGTGCCAGCAGCTTAACTCGGACGACAGTGTACAATGAGCAGTACTTC. Encoded protein: CASSLTRTTVYNEQYF. This chain joins TRBV7-3 and TRBJ2-7; possibly TRBD1 for D (5 bases). Deletions cut 0 bases from V and 7 bases from J, with 19 bases between. The CDR3 is made up of 16 amino acids. Germline values: CDR1 SGHTA, CDR2 FQGTGA.

This clonotype was detected a few times. One end of the junction is discordant with germline, which a read error may explain. The chain employs TRBV11-2 and TRBJ2-7; 9 bases align to TRBD2. The DNA end is a closer match to TRBJ2-5, so the J assignment may be wrong. This CDR3 is built from 15 residues. Germline V lookup: CDR1 SGHAT, CDR2 FQNNGV. The CDR3, as DNA: TGTGCCCGCAGCTTTAGCGGGAGAACAGGAGAGACCCAGTACTTC. It codes for CARSFSGRTGETQYF.

The V and J genes are TRBV4-3 and TRBJ2-7; 8 bases are shared with TRBD1. The DNA end is more similar to TRBJ2-5, so the J call may be wrong. Germline values: CDR1 LGHNA, CDR2 YSLEER. This CDR3 has 15 residues. The CDR3 DNA reads TGCGCCAGCAGCCAAGACAGGGGGCAGTGGGAGACCCAGTACTTC. Translated: CASSQDRGQWETQYF.

This clonotype was seen a handful of times. The V and J genes are TRBV28 and TRBJ2-7, with D unresolved. The CDR3 contains 13 residues. The V gene lost 4 bases and the J gene lost 7 bases, with 14 bases spanning the gap. From germline, CDR1 is MDHEN and CDR2 SYDVKM. The CDR3 nucleotides are TGTGCCAGCAGTTCATTACCTACGAGGGAGCAGTACTTC. It yields the protein CASSSLPTREQYF.

This clonotype appeared a few times. V is TRBV2 and J is TRBJ2-3, with unresolved D. From germline, CDR1 is SNHLY and CDR2 FYNNEI. The V gene lost 7 bases and the J gene lost 0 bases, with 14 bases spanning the gap. The CDR3 is 15 residues long. The CDR3, as DNA: TGTGCCAGCACCCCCAATTCAGCTAGCACAGATACGCAGTATTTT. This encodes CASTPNSASTDTQYF.

This chain links TRBV7-9 with TRBJ2-1; a weak D match, TRBD1 (5 bases). The CDR3 totals 15 residues. Trimming took off 3 bases at V and 3 bases at J, with 12 bases between the two ends. In germline, CDR1 is SEHNR, CDR2 FQNEAQ (reference sequence). The CDR3 region is CASSFDSNFYNEQFF. The CDR3 bases are TGTGCCAGCAGCTTTGACAGTAACTTCTACAATGAGCAGTTCTTC.